These T cell receptor beta chains were read from a single sample in a study of shared clonotypes between healthy human individuals. Assay: immunoSEQ multiplex PCR; the TCRdb copy retains only in-frame clones and omits some. This sample has roughly 2.5 million clones, with about 92% found just once. The sequenced sample was naive CD4+ T cells sorted from blood. The receptors derive from a young man in good health. CDR3s leave out the opening cysteine and the closing phenylalanine or tryptophan.

cdr3_length	j_call	v_call	cdr3_aa
13	TRBJ2-2	TRBV6-1	ASQPGYVYTGELF
12	TRBJ2-3	TRBV6-6	ASSLGGQAKTQY
11	TRBJ2-7	TRBV6-5	ASSWTSGYEQY
15	TRBJ1-5	TRBV6-1	ASSARGYANSNQPQH
12	TRBJ1-6	TRBV21-1	ASIFRVGNSPLH
12	TRBJ2-3	TRBV25-1	ASSEFGLTDTQY
12	TRBJ2-7	TRBV5-1	ASSLVPGDYEQY
12	TRBJ1-2	TRBV19	ASSRRGLYYGYT
13	TRBJ1-5	TRBV2	ASSSTGASNQPQH
13	TRBJ1-2	TRBV9	ASSVGSRDSYGYT
13	TRBJ2-7	TRBV11-2	ASSLERDRGREQY
15	TRBJ2-5	TRBV2	ASSEKTTSGSWETQY
12	TRBJ1-6	TRBV7-9	ASSLAHEGKSLH
15	TRBJ2-1	TRBV7-9	ASSLAWTSNSYNEQF
14	TRBJ1-4	TRBV28	ASRRSGTTTNEKLF
16	TRBJ2-1	TRBV27	ASSSTLLAGVSYNEQF
11	TRBJ2-7	TRBV30	ACTRTGLAEQY
12	TRBJ2-2	TRBV2	ASRGQGAGGELF
12	TRBJ1-5	TRBV6-5	ASSYSWGDQPQH
16	TRBJ1-2	TRBV19	ASSIGPRTVDTNYGYT
13	TRBJ2-4	TRBV5-4	ASSLGGLAKNIQY
14	TRBJ2-2	TRBV5-1	ASSLGAGAGTGELF